The 2 T cell receptor beta chains below were found in one sample sequenced in a study of early T cells in non-severe SARS-CoV-2 infection. TCRdb recomputed calls from the 5' RACE reads with MiXCR, one row per CDR3 protein. Of 30,000 to 35,000 distinct CDR3 sequences in the sample, 6.6% are singletons; the top ten hold less than 3%. Sample: whole blood. Receptor source: an adult who was a healthcare worker with PCR-confirmed SARS-CoV-2 infection or an uninfected control (not recorded which).

This chain connects TRBV6-1 to TRBJ2-5; perhaps TRBD1 as D (6 bases). The V end lost 5 bases, the J end lost 5 bases, and 12 bases lay between the germline ends. Germline CDR1 is MNHNS and CDR2 is SASEGT. The CDR3 is 13 residues long. The DNA of the CDR3 is TGTGCCAGCAGTCCCGGGACACGCGAGACCCAGTACTTC. Its translation is CASSPGTRETQYF.

In this sample, this clonotype turned up many times. The chain has TRBV4-1 and TRBJ2-3; the D gene is possibly TRBD1 (6 bases). V was shortened by 1 base and J by 7 bases, with 15 bases between the two germline ends. This CDR3 is 15 amino acids long. Germline CDR1 is MGHRA and CDR2 is YSYEKL. The CDR3 nucleotides are TGCGCCAGCAGCCAAGTTGGGACATCAAGATATACGCAGTATTTT. It yields the protein CASSQVGTSRYTQYF.